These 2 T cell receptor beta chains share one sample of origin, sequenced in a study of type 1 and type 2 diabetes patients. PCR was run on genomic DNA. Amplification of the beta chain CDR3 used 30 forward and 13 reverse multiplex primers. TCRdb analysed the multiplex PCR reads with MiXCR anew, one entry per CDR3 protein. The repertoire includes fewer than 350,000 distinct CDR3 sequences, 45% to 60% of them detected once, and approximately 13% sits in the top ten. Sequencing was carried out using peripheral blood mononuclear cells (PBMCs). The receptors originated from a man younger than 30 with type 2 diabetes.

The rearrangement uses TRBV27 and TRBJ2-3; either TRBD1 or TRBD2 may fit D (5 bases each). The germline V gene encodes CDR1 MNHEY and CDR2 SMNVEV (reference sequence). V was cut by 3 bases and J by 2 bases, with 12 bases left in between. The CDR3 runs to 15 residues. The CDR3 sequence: CASSFSGLFTDTQYF. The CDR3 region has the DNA TGTGCCAGCAGTTTTTCGGGGCTTTTCACAGATACGCAGTATTTT.

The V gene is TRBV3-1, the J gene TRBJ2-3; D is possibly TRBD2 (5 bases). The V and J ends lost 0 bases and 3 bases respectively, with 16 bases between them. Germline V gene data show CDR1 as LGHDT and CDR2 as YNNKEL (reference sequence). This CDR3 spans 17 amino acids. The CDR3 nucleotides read TGTGCCAGCAGCCAAGAAACGGGGTGGAGGAGAACAGATACGCAGTATTTT. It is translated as CASSQETGWRRTDTQYF.